This T cell receptor beta chain comes out of a study of beta chain features in type 1 diabetes. The CDR3 has 19 amino acids. V lost 5 bases, J lost 0 bases, and 6 bases stayed unmatched. Germline loops: CDR1 SGHTA, CDR2 FQGNSA. This clone was seen more than once but under ten times. Expressed TCRB transcripts were sequenced, since all the RNA that had been isolated was reverse transcribed. Sequencing used immunoSEQ multiplex PCR; TCRdb keeps in-frame clones, though not all of them. This table holds 900,000 or so clones, roughly 15% found once. Sequencing used naive CD4+ T cells from blood. The chain has TRBV7-2 and TRBJ2-6, with 14 bases lining up with TRBD2. The sequence was obtained from a woman aged 18-30 years in good health. In DNA, the CDR3 is TGTGCCAGCAGCGCCCGACTAGCGGGAGGGATCTCTGGGGCCAACGTCCTGACTTTC. Translating gives CASSARLAGGISGANVLTF. The full variable domain, rest sourced from reference TRBV7-2 and TRBJ2-6, is GAGVSQSPSNKVTEKGKDVELRCDPISGHTALYWYRQSLGQGLEFLIYFQGNSAPDKSGLPSDRFSAERTGGSVSTLTIQRTQQEDSAVYLCASSARLAGGISGANVLTFGAGSRLTVL.